This T cell receptor beta chain was sequenced for a study of tissue T cells after allogeneic stem cell transplantation. Study-level findings and limits: Alloreactivity or antigen specificity of tissue TCRs was not determined; some clones might be host cells.

About this clone itself: Its antigen is currently unknown. The gene symbols are mouse symbols. The sequence runs out 1 residue before the end of the CDR3; the remainder is reconstructed from the germline J gene.

Measured with immunoSEQ multiplex PCR; TCRdb has only the in-frame clones, and not every one. The sample shows roughly 20,000 clones, almost 70% of them seen only once. The germline CDR1 and CDR2 sequences are MSHET and SYDVDS. Trimming took 6 bases from V and 4 from J; bases not matched to a gene: 5. The CDR3 is made up of 13 amino acids. The chain uses TRBV29 and TRBJ1-1; 7 bases match TRBD1. The origin of this receptor is a female BALB/c mouse in good health. The MHC haplotype recorded for the strain is H2-d. The material sequenced was blood. CDR3 DNA (partial): TGTGCTAGCAGCCCCGGGACAGCCACAGAAGTCTTC. Protein: CASSPGTATEVF. The whole CDR3 sequence reads CASSPGTATEVFF.